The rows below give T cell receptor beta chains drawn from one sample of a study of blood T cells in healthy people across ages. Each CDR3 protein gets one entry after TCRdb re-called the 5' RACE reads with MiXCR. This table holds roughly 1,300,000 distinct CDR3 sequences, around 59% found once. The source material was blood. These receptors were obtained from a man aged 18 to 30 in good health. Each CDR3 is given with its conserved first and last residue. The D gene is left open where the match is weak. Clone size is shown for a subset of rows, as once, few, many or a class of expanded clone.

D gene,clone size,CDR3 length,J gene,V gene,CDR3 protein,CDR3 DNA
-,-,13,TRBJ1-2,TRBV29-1,CSVVGGGNYGYTF,TGCAGCGTTGTTGGTGGGGGGAACTATGGCTACACCTTC
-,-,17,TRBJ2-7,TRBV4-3,CASSQGGLGKTSYEQYF,TGCGCCAGCAGCCAAGGTGGTCTAGGGAAGACCTCCTACGAGCAGTACTTC
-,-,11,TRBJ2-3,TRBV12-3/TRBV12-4,CARGNTDTQYF,TGTGCCAGGGGGAACACAGATACGCAGTATTTT
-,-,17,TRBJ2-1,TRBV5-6,CASSLLVRGSSYNEQFF,TGTGCCAGCAGCTTGTTGGTACGGGGGAGCTCCTACAATGAGCAGTTCTTC
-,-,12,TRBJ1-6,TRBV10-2,CASRQDNSPLHF,TGCGCCAGCAGACAGGATAATTCACCCCTCCACTTT
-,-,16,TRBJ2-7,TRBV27,CASSLLPGDGGNEQYF,TGTGCCAGCAGTTTGCTACCCGGGGACGGTGGAAACGAGCAGTACTTC
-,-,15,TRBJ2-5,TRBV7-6,CASSFRDRTQETQYF,TGTGCCAGCAGCTTTCGGGATCGGACCCAAGAGACCCAGTACTTC
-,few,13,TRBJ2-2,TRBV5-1,CASTLPLPGELFF,TGCGCCAGCACCCTCCCCCTTCCCGGGGAGCTGTTTTTT
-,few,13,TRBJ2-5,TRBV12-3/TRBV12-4,CASTSRAQETQYF,TGTGCCAGCACCTCGAGGGCTCAAGAGACCCAGTACTTC
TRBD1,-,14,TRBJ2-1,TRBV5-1,CASSPGQEYNEQFF,TGCGCCAGCAGCCCAGGACAGGAATACAATGAGCAGTTCTTC
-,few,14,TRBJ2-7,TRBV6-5,CASRIGTATYEQYF,TGTGCCAGCAGAATTGGGACTGCAACCTACGAGCAGTACTTC
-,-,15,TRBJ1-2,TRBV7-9,CASRDTGLGDYGYTF,TGTGCCAGCAGGGATACAGGTCTAGGGGACTATGGCTACACCTTC
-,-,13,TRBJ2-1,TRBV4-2,CASSQVRSREQFF,TGTGCCAGCAGCCAAGTTCGGTCTAGGGAGCAGTTCTTC
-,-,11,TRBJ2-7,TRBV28,CASTKTNEQYF,TGTGCCAGCACTAAAACTAACGAGCAGTACTTC
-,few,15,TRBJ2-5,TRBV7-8,CASSLAWQQQETQYF,TGTGCCAGCAGCTTAGCTTGGCAGCAGCAAGAGACCCAGTACTTC
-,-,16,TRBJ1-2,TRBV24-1,CATSESGTEDTGGYTF,TGTGCCACCAGTGAATCCGGGACGGAGGATACGGGAGGCTACACCTTC
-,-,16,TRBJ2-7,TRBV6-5,CASSYAGTGPSYEQYF,TGTGCCAGCAGTTACGCGGGCACTGGTCCCTCCTACGAGCAGTACTTC
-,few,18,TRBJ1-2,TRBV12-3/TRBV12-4,CASSFHPGAPLLDYGYTF,TGTGCCAGCAGTTTCCACCCGGGAGCCCCTCTATTAGACTATGGCTACACCTTC
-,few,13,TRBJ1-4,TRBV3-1,CASSRGSNEKLFF,TGTGCCAGCAGCCGGGGTAGTAATGAAAAACTGTTTTTT
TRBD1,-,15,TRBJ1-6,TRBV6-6,CASSNPGQINSPLHF,TGTGCCAGCAGTAACCCGGGACAGATTAATTCACCCCTCCACTTT
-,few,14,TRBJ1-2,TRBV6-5,CASSYFAGIDGYTF,TGTGCCAGCAGTTACTTTGCTGGGATCGATGGCTACACCTTC
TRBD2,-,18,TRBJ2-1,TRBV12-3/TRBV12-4,CASSFLLIAGEAYNEQFF,TGTGCCAGCAGTTTCCTCCTAATAGCGGGAGAGGCCTACAATGAGCAGTTCTTC
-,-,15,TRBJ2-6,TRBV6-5,CASSVQGLGANVLTF,TGTGCCAGCAGTGTACAGGGCCTCGGAGCCAACGTCCTGACTTTC
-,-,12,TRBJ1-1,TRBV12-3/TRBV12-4,CASSFSGALAFF,TGTGCCAGCAGTTTTTCGGGGGCCCTAGCTTTCTTT
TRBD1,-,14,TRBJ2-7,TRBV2,CASRVTGRPYEQYF,TGTGCCAGCAGAGTGACAGGGAGACCCTACGAGCAGTACTTC
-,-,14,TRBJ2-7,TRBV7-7,CASSPPGNDYEQYF,TGTGCCAGCAGCCCCCCGGGCAACGACTACGAGCAGTACTTC
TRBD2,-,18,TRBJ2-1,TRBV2,CASRTGGLAGSSYNEQFF,TGTGCCAGCAGGACCGGGGGACTAGCGGGGAGCTCCTACAATGAGCAGTTCTTC
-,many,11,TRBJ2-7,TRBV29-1,CSVLQDYEQYF,TGCAGCGTTTTACAGGATTACGAGCAGTACTTC
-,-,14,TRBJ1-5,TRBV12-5,CASAPSGVARPQHF,TGTGCTAGTGCCCCCTCGGGGGTCGCTCGGCCCCAGCATTTT
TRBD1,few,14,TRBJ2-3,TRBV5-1,CASRPEGATDTQYF,TGCGCCAGCAGGCCCGAGGGGGCAACAGATACGCAGTATTTT
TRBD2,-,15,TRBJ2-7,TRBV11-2,CASSLSTGGSWGQYF,TGTGCCAGCAGCTTATCGACGGGGGGATCCTGGGGCCAGTACTTC
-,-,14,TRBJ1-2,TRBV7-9,CASSRLPESYGYTF,TGTGCCAGCAGCCGCCTTCCAGAGAGCTATGGCTACACCTTC
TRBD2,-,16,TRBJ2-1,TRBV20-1,CSARDFRREDDNEQFF,TGCAGTGCTAGAGATTTCCGGCGGGAGGACGACAATGAGCAGTTCTTC
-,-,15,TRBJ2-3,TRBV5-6,CASSPEAVRTDTQYF,TGTGCCAGCAGCCCTGAAGCGGTACGCACAGATACGCAGTATTTT
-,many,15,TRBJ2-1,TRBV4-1,CASSPGQSSYNEQFF,TGTGCCAGCAGCCCAGGACAGAGCTCCTACAATGAGCAGTTCTTC
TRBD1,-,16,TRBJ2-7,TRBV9,CASSPTLNRGAYEQYF,TGTGCCAGCAGCCCAACCTTAAACAGGGGAGCCTACGAGCAGTACTTC
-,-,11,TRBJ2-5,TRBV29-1,CSARGMETQYF,TGCAGCGCTAGAGGAATGGAGACCCAGTACTTC
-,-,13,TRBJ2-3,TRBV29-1,CSVWPSKVDTQYF,TGCAGCGTTTGGCCGAGTAAGGTTGATACGCAGTATTTT
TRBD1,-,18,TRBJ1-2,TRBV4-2,CASSQERPQGQANYGYTF,TGTGCCAGCAGCCAAGAGAGACCACAGGGACAGGCAAACTATGGCTACACCTTC
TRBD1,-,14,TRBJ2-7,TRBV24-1,CATSDSTGRYEQYF,TGTGCCACCAGTGATTCGACAGGGCGCTACGAGCAGTACTTC
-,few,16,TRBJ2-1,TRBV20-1,CSARDLKGQTYNEQFF,TGCAGTGCTAGAGATCTCAAAGGGCAGACCTACAATGAGCAGTTCTTC
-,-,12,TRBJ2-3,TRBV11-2,CASSNNRDTQYF,TGTGCCAGCAGCAATAACAGGGATACGCAGTATTTT
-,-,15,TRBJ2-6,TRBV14,CASSQWDSGANVLTF,TGTGCCAGCAGCCAGTGGGACTCTGGGGCCAACGTCCTGACTTTC
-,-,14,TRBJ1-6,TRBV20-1,CSALREGYNSPLHF,TGCAGTGCCCTCAGGGAGGGCTATAATTCACCCCTCCACTTT
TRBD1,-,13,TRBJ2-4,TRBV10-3,CTTSGRQTGEQYF,TGTACCACCAGTGGCCGACAGACAGGGGAGCAGTACTTC
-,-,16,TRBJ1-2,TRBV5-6,CASSLSSRPRASGYTF,TGTGCCAGCAGCTTGTCGTCGCGACCCAGGGCCTCTGGCTACACCTTC
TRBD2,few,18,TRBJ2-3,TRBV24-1,CATAPHPGTSGRTDTQYF,TGTGCCACCGCCCCCCATCCCGGGACTAGCGGGAGAACAGATACGCAGTATTTT
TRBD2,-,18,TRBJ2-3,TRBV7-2,CASSKRTSGRAREDTQYF,TGTGCCAGCAGCAAACGGACTAGCGGGAGGGCCCGAGAGGATACGCAGTATTTT
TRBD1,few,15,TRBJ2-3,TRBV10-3,CAIRSWTGVGDTQYF,TGTGCCATCAGGTCTTGGACAGGGGTAGGAGATACGCAGTATTTT
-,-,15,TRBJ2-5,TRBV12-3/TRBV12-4,CASSLAAGTQETQYF,TGTGCCAGCAGTTTGGCGGCGGGCACCCAAGAGACCCAGTACTTC
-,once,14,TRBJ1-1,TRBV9,CASSPGRRNTEAFF,TGTGCCAGCAGCCCAGGACGGAGGAACACTGAAGCTTTCTTT
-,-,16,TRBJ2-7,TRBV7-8,CASSLDEEIYAYEQYF,TGTGCCAGCAGCTTAGACGAGGAGATCTACGCCTACGAGCAGTACTTC
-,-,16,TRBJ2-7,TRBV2,CASSTLGTMVHHEQYF,TGTGCCAGCAGTACCCTCGGGACGATGGTTCATCACGAGCAGTACTTC
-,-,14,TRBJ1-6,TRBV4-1,CASSRTERVSPLHF,TGCGCCAGCAGCCGTACCGAACGGGTTTCACCCCTCCACTTT
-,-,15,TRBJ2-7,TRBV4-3,CASSQVSGTDYEQYF,TGCGCCAGCAGCCAAGTATCCGGGACGGACTACGAGCAGTACTTC